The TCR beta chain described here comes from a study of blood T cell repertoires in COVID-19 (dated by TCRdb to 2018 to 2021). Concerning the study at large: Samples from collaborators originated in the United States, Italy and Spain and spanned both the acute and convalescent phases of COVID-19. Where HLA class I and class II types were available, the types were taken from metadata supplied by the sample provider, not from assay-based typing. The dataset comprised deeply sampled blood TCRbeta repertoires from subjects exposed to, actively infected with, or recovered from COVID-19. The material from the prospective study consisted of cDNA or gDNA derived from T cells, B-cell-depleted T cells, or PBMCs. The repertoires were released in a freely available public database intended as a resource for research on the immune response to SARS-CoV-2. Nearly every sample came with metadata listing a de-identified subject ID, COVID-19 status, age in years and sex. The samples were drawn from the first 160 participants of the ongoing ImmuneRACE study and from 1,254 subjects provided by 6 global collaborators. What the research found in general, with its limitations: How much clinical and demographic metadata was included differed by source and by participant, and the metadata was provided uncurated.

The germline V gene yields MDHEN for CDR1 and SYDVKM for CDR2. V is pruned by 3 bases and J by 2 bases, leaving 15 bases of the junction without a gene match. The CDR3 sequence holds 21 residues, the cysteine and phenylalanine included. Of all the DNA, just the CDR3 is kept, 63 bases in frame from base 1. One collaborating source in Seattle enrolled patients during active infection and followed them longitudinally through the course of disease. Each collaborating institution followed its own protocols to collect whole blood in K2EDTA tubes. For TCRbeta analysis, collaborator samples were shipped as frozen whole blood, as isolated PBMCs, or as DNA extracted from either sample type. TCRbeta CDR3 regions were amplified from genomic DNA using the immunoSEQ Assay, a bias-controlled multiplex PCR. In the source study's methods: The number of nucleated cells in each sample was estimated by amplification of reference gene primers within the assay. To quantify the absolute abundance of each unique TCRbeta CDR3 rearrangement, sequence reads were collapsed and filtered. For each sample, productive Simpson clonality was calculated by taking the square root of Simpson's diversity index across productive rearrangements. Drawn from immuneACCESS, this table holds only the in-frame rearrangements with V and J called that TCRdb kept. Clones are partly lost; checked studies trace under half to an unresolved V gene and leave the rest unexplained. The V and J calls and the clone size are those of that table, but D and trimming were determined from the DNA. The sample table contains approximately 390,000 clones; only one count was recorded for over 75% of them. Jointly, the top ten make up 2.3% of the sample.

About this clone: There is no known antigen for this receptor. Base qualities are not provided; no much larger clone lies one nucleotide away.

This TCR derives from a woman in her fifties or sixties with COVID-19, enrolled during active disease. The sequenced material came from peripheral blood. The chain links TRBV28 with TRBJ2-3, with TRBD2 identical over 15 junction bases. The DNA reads TGTGCCAGCAGTTTTGCGTTCAAACCGGGACTAGCGGGGGGCCCCACAGATACGCAGTATTTT. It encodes CASSFAFKPGLAGGPTDTQYF. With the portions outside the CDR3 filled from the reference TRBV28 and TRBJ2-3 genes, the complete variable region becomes DVKVTQSSRYLVKRTGEKVFLECVQDMDHENMFWYRQDPGLGLRLIYFSYDVKMKEKGDIPEGYSVSREKKERFSLILESASTNQTSMYLCASSFAFKPGLAGGPTDTQYFGPGTRLTVL.